This paragraph covers one T cell receptor (beta chain) sequence. Its recognized antigen is unknown. Base-call qualities are not available, and no considerably larger clone is one nucleotide away. Libraries were prepared through the immunoSEQ multiplex PCR assay. The authors' pipeline ran thus. Repertoires were summarized in terms of richness and clonality, and significantly expanded and contracted clones between pre- and post-therapy samples were identified. The table was pulled from immuneACCESS by TCRdb, which kept in-frame rearrangements only. Such tables lose some clones; where checked, under half of the loss comes from unresolved V genes, and the rest has no known cause. The V and J calls and clone size are taken from that table; D and trimming were inferred from the DNA. Across this sample there are tens of thousands of clones, with roughly 91% seen only once. About 3.5% of the sample rests with the top ten.

The time point label here, explained by the study, means: pretherapy, before neoadjuvant immune checkpoint inhibitors. The samples were obtained from NEOSTAR, a phase 2 randomized trial that tested neoadjuvant nivolumab or nivolumab plus ipilimumab, followed by surgery, in operable NSCLC. The source of the sample is a study of neoadjuvant nivolumab and ipilimumab in lung cancer (TCRdb year 2020). Describing the broader study: Intravenous nivolumab was dosed at 3 mg/kg on days 1, 15 and 29, and in the combination arm ipilimumab 1 mg/kg was added on day 1 only. The primary endpoint of the trial was the rate of major pathologic response (MPR) in the intention-to-treat population of each study arm. In the trial, more than 40 patients with operable NSCLC were treated, of whom around 23 were randomized to nivolumab monotherapy and roughly 21 to nivolumab plus ipilimumab. The study compared TCR repertoires in pretherapy (baseline) peripheral blood with TCR repertoires in tumors resected at surgery after neoadjuvant immune checkpoint blockade. Matched pretherapy and resected tumor pairs were analyzed for seven patients, of whom four received nivolumab and three received nivolumab plus ipilimumab.

General conclusions and limits of the study: A small number of samples underwent TCR sequencing. Greater TCR richness and clonality were observed in resected tumors than in tumor-adjacent uninvolved lung, and increases were observed in more dual-therapy-treated tumors. From pretherapy to surgery, increases in tumor T-cell richness and clonality were observed in three of three dual-therapy tumors but in only two of four nivolumab-treated tumors. Richness in tumors resected after neoadjuvant therapy showed a positive correlation with pretherapy blood TCR richness (Spearman R ≈ 0.8). There was no significant correlation between TCR clonality and pathologic tumor regression, and just a single major-pathologic-response sample was available for the clonality-regression analysis.

The sample here was blood, taken before neoadjuvant nivolumab, alone or with ipilimumab. The clonotype comes from an adult with non-small cell lung cancer. Some clones in this sample may be carry-over from other donors' samples.

This receptor has the CDR3 CASRGQGPNQPQHF. In nucleotides, the sequence is TGTGCCAGCAGGGGACAGGGGCCAAATCAGCCCCAGCATTTT. The chain was built from TRBV28 and TRBJ1-5, with 10 bases matching TRBD1. CDR1 and CDR2, per the germline V gene, are MDHEN and SYDVKM. Relative to germline, V is missing 6 bases and J is missing 4 bases, with 3 bases of the junction outside any gene match. Spanning cysteine to phenylalanine, the CDR3 consists of 14 amino acids. The CDR3 DNA has 42 bases and is translated from base 1.